The TCR beta chain under discussion was sequenced for a study of OX40 agonist ivuxolimab in advanced cancers. Overall study results and limits: Low normalized clonal expansion also occurred in some nonresponding patients.

The CDR3 contains 16 residues. CDR1 is LGHNA, CDR2 YNFKEQ, per germline. Trimming left V 4 bases short and J 0 bases short, with 14 bases between. Assay: immunoSEQ multiplex PCR; the TCRdb copy retains only in-frame clones and omits some. The sample has about 46,000 clones; 88% are singletons. This clone was picked up one time. What it recognizes is unknown. The material sequenced was CD4+ or CD8+ T cells sorted from blood, taken in a trial of the OX40 agonist ivuxolimab. This chain connects TRBV4-2 to TRBJ2-3; a weak D match, TRBD2 (5 bases). The receptor's source is an adult with an advanced solid tumor such as melanoma, head and neck, liver or kidney cancer. This CDR3 is CASSPPGRGSTDTQYF. Here the CDR3 DNA reads TGTGCCAGCAGCCCCCCTGGGAGAGGGAGCACAGATACGCAGTATTTT.